The source of this TCR beta chain is a study of shared clonotypes between healthy human individuals. Germline lookup yields CDR1 SGHAT and CDR2 FQDESV (reference sequence). Trimming at V came to 6 bases and at J to 1 base, leaving 14 bases not matched to a gene. The CDR3 loop spans 18 amino acids. Positive CCR7 selection of CD45RO-negative cells yielded the naive CD8 cells, and terminally differentiated effector memory CD45RA+ cells were excluded. Caucasian adults residing in Nashville, Tennessee made up all the donors. It was roughly 200 ng DNA, some 30,000 T cell genomes, that sorted-subset replicate PCRs used. Assay used: immunoSEQ multiplex PCR; TCRdb lists only in-frame clones, some missing. In the table there are about 2,100,000 clones, 85% to 95% of which are singletons. Study-wide points: Roughly 5.3% of naive CD4 clonotypes were common to a few donors.

About this clone itself: Its antigen is unidentified.

The chain joins TRBV11-1 to TRBJ1-4, with 7 nucleotides matching TRBD1. The sequence was obtained from a man younger than 35 in good health. Some clones in this sample may be carry-over from other donors' samples. The sample was naive CD8+ T cells from PBMCs. The CDR3 is CASSLDRVAKQTNEKLFF. The CDR3 DNA reads as TGTGCCAGCAGTCTAGACAGGGTTGCCAAACAAACTAATGAAAAACTGTTTTTT.